Included here is one T cell receptor beta chain sequence, with context. The data were obtained in a study of blood T cell repertoires in COVID-19. For the study at large: Whether acute or convalescent, the COVID-19 samples came from the United States, Italy and Spain.

The participants were between roughly 18 and 89 years old and came from about two dozen US areas. Assignment of participants to cohorts was predicated upon participant-reported clinical history. V was clipped by 5 bases and J by 2 bases; unmatched bases: 7. Germline CDR1 is KGHSH and CDR2 is LQKENI. The CDR3 is 15 residues long. Authors' data handling: Estimation of nucleated cell counts relied on the amplification of reference gene primers. Produced via immunoSEQ multiplex PCR; TCRdb's table is partial and in-frame only. The V and J calls and clone size were taken over from that table, and D and trimming were inferred from the DNA. The sample has some 200,000 clones; roughly four fifths are singletons.

The rearrangement links TRBV18 to TRBJ2-5; TRBD2 aligns across 8 bases. Sequencing input: PBMCs or T cells enriched from blood (not recorded which). The TCR comes from a man aged 40-55 years who had recovered from COVID-19. CDR3 protein: CASSSGTRPQETQYF. In DNA, the CDR3 is TGTGCCAGCTCAAGCGGGACTAGACCACAAGAGACCCAGTACTTC.